What follows are 6 T cell receptor beta chains derived from one specimen sequenced in a study of cytomegalovirus exposure and HLA in healthy donors. With 60 Vbeta and 13 Jbeta primers, the PCR was carried out. Here immunoSEQ multiplex PCR was the method, and the copy in TCRdb shows in-frame clones only, minus some. The table lists approximately 140,000 clones, roughly 90% of them singletons. Sequenced input: PBMCs. The receptors derive from a woman in her thirties or forties in good health and CMV-seronegative.

This clone has only one observation. The CDR3 region has the DNA TGTGCCAGCTCACCTTTTTCTAGCGGTACATCCTACGAGCAGTACTTC. This sequence encodes CASSPFSSGTSYEQYF. The chain combines TRBV18 with TRBJ2-7; 7 bases line up with TRBD2. This CDR3 region has 16 residues. The junction had 9 bases not matched to a gene; V was cut back by 3 bases and J by 1 base. Looked up from germline, CDR1 is KGHSH and CDR2 is LQKENI.

This sequence joins TRBV5-1 and TRBJ2-2; 7 positions agree with TRBD2. There are 14 residues in the CDR3. The V gene end was trimmed by 5 bases and the J gene end by 2 bases; junction bases not matched to a gene: 3. Germline CDR1 is SGHRS and CDR2 is YFSETQ. CDR3 region: CASRAGENTGELFF. DNA of the CDR3: TGCGCCAGCAGGGCGGGAGAAAACACCGGGGAGCTGTTTTTT.

The rearrangement links TRBV5-1 to TRBJ2-1, with D perhaps assigned TRBD1 or TRBD2 (9 bases each). Per the germline V gene, CDR1 is SGHRS and CDR2 is YFSETQ. The CDR3 spans 18 residues. Trimming took off 4 bases at V and 8 bases at J, with 28 bases between the two ends. In nucleotides, the CDR3 is TGCGCCAGCAGCACCGACAGGGGGAACCCGGGACTAGCTGATGAGCAGTTCTTC. The encoded protein is CASSTDRGNPGLADEQFF. Full variable domain (missing parts from reference TRBV5-1 and TRBJ2-1): KAGVTQTPRYLIKTRGQQVTLSCSPISGHRSVSWYQQTPGQGLQFLFEYFSETQRNKGNFPGRFSGRQFSNSRSEMNVSTLELGDSALYLCASSTDRGNPGLADEQFFGPGTRLTVL.

Comment on this clone: Relative to the germline gene, one junction end is altered; a read error may explain this. V and J are TRBV7-9 and TRBJ2-1; 7 nucleotides align to TRBD1. The CDR3 contains 10 residues. CDR1 and CDR2 (germline): SEHNR, FQNEAQ (reference sequence). CDR3 sequence: CSSTGDEQFF. The CDR3 bases are TGTTCCAGCACAGGGGATGAGCAGTTCTTC.

The chain carries TRBV7-2 and TRBJ2-2, with 9 bases lining up with TRBD2. The CDR3 covers 16 residues. Germline assignment: CDR1 SGHTA and CDR2 FQGNSA. V lost 2 bases to trimming and J lost 1 base; unmatched junction nucleotides: 2. The CDR3 nucleotides read TGTGCCAGCAGCTTAACGACTAGCGGGAACACCGGGGAGCTGTTTTTT. It translates to CASSLTTSGNTGELFF.

V is TRBV4-3 and J is TRBJ2-5, with D tentatively TRBD1 (6 bases). The J call may be in error: the DNA end matches TRBJ2-7 better. CDR3 size: 17 residues. Germline V gene sequence: CDR1 LGHNA, CDR2 YSLEER. DNA of the CDR3: TGCGCCAGCAGCCAAGGGTGGACCGGGACACCACCCTACGAGCAGTACTTC. Translation gives CASSQGWTGTPPYEQYF.